These 6 T cell receptor beta chains were sequenced from one sample in a study of blood T cell repertoires in COVID-19 (dated by TCRdb to 2019 to 2021). The library relied on the immunoSEQ multiplex PCR assay. The table was pulled from immuneACCESS by TCRdb, which kept in-frame rearrangements only. Such tables lose some clones; where checked, under half of the loss comes from unresolved V genes, and the rest has no known cause. The sample table records some 80,000 clones; 60% to 85% of these occur just once. In total, the top ten clones hold around 9.5% of the sample. Sequenced input: peripheral blood. The receptors were sampled from a human donor in a cohort sampled during active COVID-19.

The chain uses TRBV2 and TRBJ2-7; possible D gene TRBD1, 6 bases. V was shortened by 3 bases and J by 3 bases, with 6 bases between the two germline ends. The CDR3 consists of 12 residues. CDR1 is SNHLY, CDR2 FYNNEI, per germline. Here the CDR3 reads CASSDRGYEQYF. CDR3 nucleotide sequence: TGTGCCAGCAGTGACAGGGGCTACGAGCAGTACTTC.

The chain links TRBV14 to TRBJ2-3, with TRBD1 as a possible D gene (5 bases). Trimming took off 0 bases at V and 5 bases at J, with 12 bases between the two ends. Germline V gene lookup returns CDR1 SGHDN and CDR2 FVKESK. The CDR3 totals 15 residues. The CDR3 is CASSQDIIRGDTQYF. CDR3 sequence (DNA): TGTGCCAGCAGCCAAGATATTATAAGGGGAGATACGCAGTATTTT.

The rearrangement joins TRBV3-1 (or the pseudogene TRBV3-2) to TRBJ1-1; tentatively, D is TRBD1 (5 bases). The CDR3 length is 14 residues. Between the trimmed V and J ends, which lost 8 bases and 0 bases, there was a span of 13 bases. From germline, CDR1 is LGHDT and CDR2 YNNKEL (reference sequence). The CDR3 is CASGQWTLNTEAFF. The CDR3 region has the DNA TGTGCCAGCGGTCAGTGGACATTGAACACTGAAGCTTTCTTT.

V usage is TRBV28 and J usage is TRBJ2-7; D is possibly TRBD1 (6 bases). The germline gives CDR1 MDHEN, CDR2 SYDVKM. The CDR3 contains 15 residues. V lost 5 bases and J 3 bases, leaving 17 bases between the germline ends. The CDR3 region has the DNA TGTGCCAGCAGTGCGTACAGGGCAGGATACTACGAGCAGTACTTC. This sequence encodes CASSAYRAGYYEQYF.

Here the CDR3 reads CASSLGQPGVGETQYF. CDR3 DNA sequence: TGCGCCAGCAGCTTGGGCCAACCAGGGGTGGGAGAGACCCAGTACTTC. The J gene is TRBJ2-5, the V gene TRBV5-1; the D gene is possibly TRBD1 (6 bases). The CDR3 spans 16 residues. The germline gives CDR1 SGHRS, CDR2 YFSETQ. Trimming stripped 0 bases from V and 4 bases from J, with 16 bases between. Full variable domain (rest looked up from reference TRBV5-1 and TRBJ2-5): KAGVTQTPRYLIKTRGQQVTLSCSPISGHRSVSWYQQTPGQGLQFLFEYFSETQRNKGNFPGRFSGRQFSNSRSEMNVSTLELGDSALYLCASSLGQPGVGETQYFGPGTRLLVL.

The chain links TRBV5-1 to TRBJ2-5; possible D gene TRBD2, 5 bases. This CDR3 has 14 residues. Germline CDR1 and CDR2: SGHRS and YFSETQ. Trimming pared 0 bases from V and 5 bases from J, leaving 11 bases between. In DNA form, the CDR3 reads TGCGCCAGCAGCTTGGCCGGGGTCGGGGAGACCCAGTACTTC. Translated, it gives CASSLAGVGETQYF.